This T cell receptor (beta chain) stems from a study of Ad26.COV2.S vaccination and SARS-CoV-2 variants. Notes on the study in general: Substantial post-vaccination breadth of spike-specific CD8+ and CD4+ T cell responses was reported. Total responses of T cells may have been underestimated by the analyses of TCR breadth and depth. Placebo recipients trailed vaccine recipients in spike-specific TCR breadth. Vaccine and placebo recipients had similar non-spike TCR breadth.

Method: immunoSEQ multiplex PCR; TCRdb's copy keeps in-frame clones and lacks some. Here the sample spans 300,000 to 400,000 clones, about 90% being singletons. The germline gives CDR1 MDHEN, CDR2 SYDVKM. The CDR3 loop spans 16 amino acids. Trimming pared 5 bases from V and 6 bases from J, leaving 19 bases between. As concerns this clone: No antigen is known for it.

The TCR comes from a human donor who had recovered from COVID-19. Sequences were derived from peripheral blood, sampled after recovery from COVID-19. The chain joins TRBV28 to TRBJ1-4, with TRBD1 as a possible D gene (5 bases). The chain's CDR3 is CASSLKMEQGDEKLFF. CDR3 in DNA: TGTGCCAGCAGTCTTAAAATGGAGCAGGGTGATGAAAAACTGTTTTTT.